A selection of T cell receptor beta chains follows, all from one sample in a study of shared clonotypes between healthy human individuals. The protocol was immunoSEQ multiplex PCR, while the TCRdb copy is restricted to in-frame clones and leaves out a portion. Of around 1.9 million clones listed, around 95% were seen once; the top ten hold over 1.5%. The material sequenced was naive CD8+ T cells from PBMCs. The receptors here all came from a man aged 18 to 29 in good health. Some clones in this sample may be carry-over from other donors' samples. The CDR3 runs from the conserved cysteine through the conserved F or W. Each record gives: clone size, J gene, D gene, V gene, CDR3 DNA, CDR3 protein. The D gene is left open where the match is weak. A row's size may be missing; if present it is once, few, many or a size class.

- TRBJ2-2 - TRBV10-3 TGTGCCATCAGGGGTGCGAACACCGGGGAGCTGTTTTTT CAIRGANTGELFF
- TRBJ2-5 TRBD2 TRBV6-5 TGTGCCAGCAGTCTGAGGACTAGCGGGAAAGAGACCCAGTACTTC CASSLRTSGKETQYF
- TRBJ2-1 TRBD2 TRBV27 TGTGCCAGCACAAAGGGGGCGGGGGGGTACAATGAGCAGTTCTTC CASTKGAGGYNEQFF
- TRBJ1-1 - TRBV6-6 TGTGCCAGCAGTTACGGGGGTGAAGCTTTCTTT CASSYGGEAFF
- TRBJ2-7 - TRBV10-3 TGTGCCATCAGTGACGGCATCGAGCAGTACTTC CAISDGIEQYF
- TRBJ2-3 - TRBV4-1 TGCGCCAGCACCCCAGATTGGGGCACAGATACGCAGTATTTT CASTPDWGTDTQYF
once TRBJ2-7 - TRBV27 TGTGCCAGCAGTTGGGGGACAAGAGTCTACGAGCAGTACTTC CASSWGTRVYEQYF
- TRBJ2-7 - TRBV29-1 TGCAGCGTTGGGGTTATGGAGGGGAAGGGGGCGTCCTACGAGCAGTACTTC CSVGVMEGKGASYEQYF
- TRBJ2-2 TRBD1 TRBV27 TGTGCCAGCCTACCGACCGGGACAGGGGGTCACGGGGAGCTGTTTTTT CASLPTGTGGHGELFF
once TRBJ2-7 TRBD2 TRBV7-2 TGTGCCAGCAGCTTAGGTGGGACTACATCACACGAGCAGTACTTC CASSLGGTTSHEQYF
- TRBJ2-7 - TRBV28 TGTGCCAGCAACGACTCCTACGAGCAGTACTTC CASNDSYEQYF
few TRBJ2-2 TRBD1 TRBV30 TGTGCCTGGAGTGGAGGGACAGGAGCCACCGGGGAGCTGTTTTTT CAWSGGTGATGELFF
- TRBJ2-7 - TRBV2 TGTGCCAGCAGTGTTTCCTACGAGCAGTACTTC CASSVSYEQYF
once TRBJ2-7 - TRBV27 TGTGCCAGCAGCACCCAGGGTGGGATCTACGAGCAGTACTTC CASSTQGGIYEQYF
- TRBJ1-1 - TRBV4-3 TGCGCCAGCAGCCAAGGGGGCTATCCTCTGAACACTGAAGCTTTCTTT CASSQGGYPLNTEAFF
few TRBJ1-3 TRBD1 TRBV10-3 TGTGCCATCAGTGAGTCTTGGACAGGGTCTGGAAACACCATATATTTT CAISESWTGSGNTIYF
- TRBJ1-1 - TRBV19 TGTGCCAGTAGTCCCCGTGGGTATCTGAACACTGAAGCTTTCTTT CASSPRGYLNTEAFF
- TRBJ2-3 - TRBV9 TGTGCCAGCAGCGTAGGGACGGCTAGCACAGATACGCAGTATTTT CASSVGTASTDTQYF
once TRBJ2-7 - TRBV28 TGTGCCAGCATACCGAACAGGGACGCCTACGAGCAGTACTTC CASIPNRDAYEQYF
- TRBJ2-7 - TRBV9 TGTGCCAGCAGCGTTCAGGCAGGGAGCTCCTACGAGCAGTACTTC CASSVQAGSSYEQYF
- TRBJ2-7 TRBD2 TRBV4-1 TGCGCCAGCAGCCCCCAGGGACTAGGAGGATCTTACGAGCAGTACTTC CASSPQGLGGSYEQYF
- TRBJ1-3 - TRBV29-1 TGCAGCGTTGGGGCTGGAAACACCATATATTTT CSVGAGNTIYF
- TRBJ1-1 - TRBV5-5 TGTGCCAGCAGCTTGGTAGAGGGTTCGAACACTGAAGCTTTCTTT CASSLVEGSNTEAFF
- TRBJ2-7 - TRBV27 TGTGCCACCCATGTTCTTGCGGCCATGACGTTCTACGAGCAGTACTTC CATHVLAAMTFYEQYF
- TRBJ2-3 TRBD2 TRBV28 TGTGCCAGCAGTTTATTATCGGGACTAGCGGGAAGCACAGATACGCAGTATTTT CASSLLSGLAGSTDTQYF
- TRBJ2-7 - TRBV28 TGTGCCAGCAGTTTAGAGAACAGGTTAACCTACGAGCAGTACTTC CASSLENRLTYEQYF
- TRBJ2-1 - TRBV11-2 TGTGCCAGCAGCTTATCTCCTGGGTACAATGAGCAGTTCTTC CASSLSPGYNEQFF
- TRBJ2-7 - TRBV6-1 TGTGCCAGCAGTGAAGGTCACGAGCAGTACTTC CASSEGHEQYF
- TRBJ2-1 - TRBV5-1 TGCGCCAGCAGCTTGGGTCAGGGGTCACCCTACAATGAGCAGTTCTTC CASSLGQGSPYNEQFF
- TRBJ2-7 TRBD1 TRBV5-1 TGCGCCAGCAGCTTGGGTTCAGGACAGGGTCACGAGCAGTACTTC CASSLGSGQGHEQYF
- TRBJ2-1 - TRBV29-1 TGCAGCGTTGAAGGTTTACTAGGTGCTCAAAGCAATGAGCAGTTCTTC CSVEGLLGAQSNEQFF
- TRBJ2-7 - TRBV15 TGTGCCACCAGCAGATACAGGGGACTCCCGGAGCAGTACTTC CATSRYRGLPEQYF
- TRBJ2-1 - TRBV11-2 TGTGCCAGCAGCTTCAGGGCCCCGGGTTCGGATGAGCAGTTCTTC CASSFRAPGSDEQFF
- TRBJ2-5 - TRBV29-1 TGCAGCGTTGAACCCCTCAGGGGCAGGAGGGTGGAGACCCAGTACTTC CSVEPLRGRRVETQYF
once TRBJ2-7 - TRBV11-2 TGTGCCAGCAGCTTAGATGGCCGAAGTGGACCTCTGGAAGAGCAGTACTTC CASSLDGRSGPLEEQYF
- TRBJ1-1 - TRBV10-2 TGCGCCAGCAGCGTAATTCGAGGCGAAGCTTTCTTT CASSVIRGEAFF
- TRBJ2-7 TRBD1 TRBV5-6 TGTGCCAGCAGCTTCGGGACAGTTTCCTACGAGCAGTACTTC CASSFGTVSYEQYF
- TRBJ2-1 TRBD2 TRBV2 TGTGCCAGCAGTTTAGGTAGACTAGCGGGCTACAATGAGCAGTTCTTC CASSLGRLAGYNEQFF
- TRBJ2-7 TRBD1 TRBV19 TGTGCCAGTAGTCCGCAGGGACAGGACTACGAGCAGTACTTC CASSPQGQDYEQYF
- TRBJ2-2 - TRBV7-9 TGTGCCAGCAGCACGCCTACGGGGAACACCGGGGAGCTGTTTTTT CASSTPTGNTGELFF
- TRBJ1-5 TRBD1 TRBV6-4 TGTGCCAGCAGTGACTCAAGAGGGGGCGGCGATCCCACCCATCAGCCCCAGCATTTT CASSDSRGGGDPTHQPQHF
- TRBJ2-2 - TRBV13 TGTGCCAGCAGTTTGAGGGTGAACACCGGGGAGCTGTTTTTT CASSLRVNTGELFF